The present entry profiles one TCR beta chain with its context. The target antigen is unknown. Sequence at one end of the junction differs from germline and may be a read error. Template material for amplifying TCR beta CDR3 regions consisted of RNA transcripts. The HTBI set primed first-round TCR CDR3 RT-PCR. TCRdb passed the multiplex PCR reads through MiXCR, listing each CDR3 protein once. This sample carries hundreds of thousands of distinct CDR3 sequences, nearly 20% of them seen once, and the ten largest clones take roughly 44%. This sample was taken from a study of T cells in Graves' hyperthyroidism and ophthalmopathy. Whole-study context: Peripheral blood was secured at the point of initial diagnosis, before any treatment. Notes on the study in general: Most clonotypes that expanded in the thyroid above 0.001 also showed up in blood.

The study included ophthalmopathy patients with Clinical Activity Score at least 3, NOSPECS grade at least 4 and duration under 3 months. Input material: blood. This receptor was obtained from a middle-aged man with Graves' ophthalmopathy.

The CDR3 is CASSPHPASRTQSSGADVLTF. Written as DNA, the CDR3 is TGTGCCAGCAGCCCTCACCCCGCGTCACGGACTCAGAGCTCTGGGGCCGACGTCCTGACTTTC. The gene calls are TRBV7-3 and TRBJ2-6, with D possibly called TRBD1 or TRBD2 (5 bases each). This CDR3 is 21 amino acids long. Germline CDR1 reads SGHTA; CDR2 reads FQGTGA. Drawing the rest from reference TRBV7-3 and TRBJ2-6, the complete variable domain is GAGVSQTPSNKVTEKGKYVELRCDPISGHTALYWYRQSLGQGPEFLIYFQGTGAADDSGLPNDRFFAVRPEGSVSTLKIQRTERGDSAVYLCASSPHPASRTQSSGADVLTFGAGSRLTVL.